This T cell receptor (beta chain) is drawn from a study of T cell repertoires in cytomegalovirus infection. A remark on this clonotype: Its antigen remains unknown.

MiXCR, applied by TCRdb to the reads, yields one record per CDR3 protein. This table has fewer than 55,000 distinct CDR3 sequences, roughly a fifth appearing once. Germline CDR1 SGHTA, CDR2 FQGNSA. The trim removed 5 bases at V and 1 base at J, leaving 4 bases unmatched. CDR3 length equals 15 residues. The material sequenced was CD8+ T cells from cultured PBMCs, taken from culture after CMV antigen stimulation. This TCR came from a human donor in good health (CMV status not recorded). Some clones in this sample may be carry-over from other donors' samples. V is TRBV7-2 and J is TRBJ1-1, with TRBD1 matching over 10 bases. CDR3 sequence: CASSPGTGENTEAFF. DNA of the CDR3: TGTGCCAGCAGCCCAGGGACAGGGGAGAACACTGAAGCTTTCTTT.